This T cell receptor beta chain derives from a study of cytomegalovirus exposure and HLA in healthy donors (TCRdb year 2017). With respect to the entire study: An earlier analysis of several hundred of the donors reported more than 250 Gb of sequence data and 100 million to 140 million unique TCR beta sequences from roughly 180 million T cells. To study patterns of TCR occurrence, a later analysis re-analyzed previously published TCR beta repertoires from under 750 donors and added high-resolution HLA genotyping. A separate validation cohort of 90 to 150 different subjects was used in addition to the roughly 640-subject first cohort. In the later analysis, no new phenotypic data were used to find candidate immune exposures; instead, reliance was placed on TCR beta sequences and their occurrence across donors. An earlier analysis of 587 of the donors used high-throughput TCR beta sequencing to judge whether each TCR beta V gene segment behaved as functional or pseudogenic. Typing coverage varied by locus: about 629-640 donors for A, B, C, DRB1 and DQB1; 500 to 550 for DQA1; about 600 for DPA1; 450 to 480 for DPB1. Four to six DR-DQ haplotypes were handled as single units for association and clustering, since linkage in the cohort was strong. Donor age, sex, ethnicity and CMV serostatus were compiled together with the repertoire data. Every repertoire in the discovery cohort had been generated on one and the same sequencing platform. An early release that covered more than 550 HLA-typed donors contained about 300 gigabases of sequencing data and approximately 85 million unique TCR sequences. Genome-wide SNP genotypes for about 55% of the roughly 670 donors were used in a later genetic analysis, which treated that subset as a discovery cohort. On average, roughly 240,000 unique TCR beta nucleotide sequences were sequenced per donor among some 430 genotyped donors of the cohort, with roughly 20% of those sequences being non-productive. Among the roughly 410 genotyped donors, roughly 80% belonged to the genetic ancestry cluster associated with self-reported Caucasian donors. The study aimed to test whether signatures of past pathogen exposure could be identified by cataloging public T cell receptors. The T cell repertoires of some 700 subjects were profiled by immunosequencing and related to cytomegalovirus serostatus. To predict cytomegalovirus infection status, the study brought together high-throughput TCR immunosequencing, statistical association of individual TCRs with disease status, and machine learning. Both class I and class II loci were covered by HLA typing, at four-digit resolution.

V is reduced by 5 bases and J by 1 base, leaving a spacing of 11 bases between them. Per the germline V gene, SGHTA is the CDR1 and FQGNSA is the CDR2. CDR3 length: 14 amino acids, cysteine to phenylalanine. The read is trimmed to its CDR3 DNA, 42 bases read in frame from base 1. Study-wide conclusions, independent of this receptor: According to a later genetic analysis, donors in an Asian-associated ancestry cluster had fewer N-insertions in productive TCRs than the approximately 650-donor mean. The authors suggested that the approach could potentially be generalized to other disease states and immunological phenotypes. In both the original and validation cohorts, the classifier was reported to diagnose cytomegalovirus status with high specificity and sensitivity. Most TCR sequences were observed very rarely across donors, whereas some public TCRs were present in many individuals. Correlated functional status among segregating V segments might reflect linkage disequilibrium, but an unknown experimental factor could not be ruled out. In vitro tests confirmed that three of the cytomegalovirus-associated TCR beta chains recognize cytomegalovirus antigens. In a later analysis, several top co-occurrence clusters were reported to appear linked to parvovirus B19, influenza, CMV and Epstein-Barr virus. Because HLA typing was unavailable for some donors at each locus, only the typed subset was used in association tests. In a later analysis, 15,000 to 20,000 TCR beta sequences were associated with specific HLA alleles at a false discovery rate of 0.05. In the study, approximately 160 TCR beta chains were listed as associated with cytomegalovirus. A further reported finding was that TCR beta sequences accurately predicted the HLA-A and HLA-B alleles for most subjects in the first cohort. Presence/absence analyses assumed roughly uniform sequencing depth across donors, an assumption that may not hold. Assigning TCR associations to individual alleles was difficult when HLA alleles, especially DR and DQ, strongly co-occurred. In a later analysis, most CMV-associated TCR beta chains were found to appear HLA-restricted, with HLA associations seemingly driven largely by CMV exposure. Because counts were too low, seventeen rarely observed V segments, including chromosome 9 orphons, were excluded from the earlier analysis of a few hundred of the donors. For the cohort, immune exposure information was limited to CMV serostatus. In an earlier analysis of approximately 590 of the donors, most TCR beta V segments appeared in productive rearrangements about 90% or about 30% of the time, broadly matching IMGT annotations. A cluster of highly shared sequence variants was judged likely to be a technical artifact of the sequencing pipeline. Some IMGT-functional V segments, including TRBV6-2 and TRBV6-3, could not be told apart with the 87-base-pair reads, so those segments were excluded. A later genetic analysis associated a missense DCLRE1C variant with V-gene and J-gene trimming of TCR beta chains, and an independent cohort replicated the association. Only TCR beta chains were sequenced in this cohort, and the absence of alpha or paired-chain data limited detectable features. In a later analysis, HLA-associated TCR beta chains were found to be more clonally expanded and to have lower generation probabilities than equally common non-associated chains. According to a later analysis, TCR association rates differed among HLA loci, with DRB1 alleles showing the most associated TCRs and HLA-C alleles showing the fewest.

The cohort comprised around 700 healthy bone marrow donors. All cohort members were sampled while nominally healthy, although unrecorded immune exposures were likely present. The donor was CMV seronegative and was included in the group of about 350 seronegative cohort members. Each donor provided a peripheral blood sample, and peripheral blood mononuclear cells were used for TCR beta sequencing. Genomic DNA was extracted from the blood cell samples with the Qiagen DNeasy Blood Extraction Kit. The library came from the immunoSEQ multiplex PCR assay. The multiplex PCR relied on a mix of 60 forward primers for TCR Vbeta segments and 13 reverse primers for TCR Jbeta segments. The CDR3 region of rearranged TCR beta genes was amplified from genomic DNA with a multiplex PCR assay. The Illumina HiSeq System was used to sequence the amplified TCR beta libraries as 87-base-pair reads. From the authors' description of their analysis: A later analysis tallied tens of millions of unique TCR beta chains across the 550 to 850 repertoires, and about 10 million of those chains were shared by two or more donors. To remove PCR and sequencing errors, raw reads were error-corrected and collapsed into unique sequences using a nearest-neighbor algorithm that merged closely related sequences. To assign V, D and J gene segments, CDR3 sequences were aligned to IMGT reference sequences. For a sequence to be retained, at least a six-nucleotide match to both a V gene segment and a J gene segment was required. Rearrangements were called productive when the CDR3 lacked stop codons and stayed in frame with V and J; all others were non-productive. Following IMGT convention, CDR3 was defined as the stretch from the second conserved V-encoded cysteine up to the conserved J-encoded phenylalanine. The earlier analysis of roughly 590 of the donors excluded any sequence lacking an unambiguous match to a single V gene segment. In an earlier analysis of a few hundred of the donors, V segments were called functional above 56.7% productive rearrangements and were called segregating when the between-donor standard deviation exceeded 5%. To diagnose cytomegalovirus status from the catalog of TCR beta chain sequences, a statistical classification framework was built. A later analysis assigned V and J genes by comparing TCR nucleotide sequences with IMGT/GENE-DB human TR gene sequences. Using the TCRdist pipeline, a later analysis assigned CDR3 sequences along with most-parsimonious VDJ recombination scenarios. In a later analysis, every TCR beta chain was defined by the combination of its CDR3 amino acid sequence and its V-gene family, and reads without a unique V-gene family were dropped. As a way to deal with suspected cross-contamination and a sequencing artifact, a later analysis dropped 450 to 600 nucleotide sequences that were highly shared and had low generation probability. For each public chain, a later analysis derived a clonal expansion index from normalized ranks of inferred template counts within each repertoire. In a later analysis, generation probabilities were computed using a VDJ recombination model fitted to out-of-frame rearrangements, and the results were checked against IGoR. A later analysis scored TCR-TCR, TCR-HLA and TCR-CMV co-occurrence with hypergeometric tests, applying a repertoire-size bias correction to TCR pairs. A later analysis estimated false discovery rates by permuting HLA or CMV assignments 20 times. In a later analysis, co-occurring TCRs were grouped using DBSCAN, with TCRdist sequence similarity added in when clustering inside HLA-allele-positive subsets. Repertoires with fewer than 30,000 or more than 120,000 public chains were left out of co-occurrence clustering, as were a few repertoires with anomalous nucleotide sharing. Here the immuneACCESS table is served through TCRdb, limited to in-frame sequences with V and J called. Missing clones are a known gap in these copies; in checked studies unresolved V genes cover under half, and the rest lacks a known reason. V and J calls and clone size are as listed in that table; D and trimming were resolved from the DNA. For this sample there are roughly 120,000 clones; around 80% appear just once. In total, the top ten clones hold over 0.2% of the sample.

To note about this clone: Which antigen it targets is not known. Nothing much larger sits one base from this clone, and base qualities are not available.

This receptor chain uses TRBV7-2 and TRBJ1-1; possibly the D gene is TRBD1, per 6 matching bases. The clonotype was recovered from a middle-aged man in good health and CMV-seronegative. The sample comprised PBMCs. At the DNA level, the sequence is TGTGCCAGCAGCGCGTACAGGGAGAACACTGAAGCTTTCTTT. Its protein is CASSAYRENTEAFF.